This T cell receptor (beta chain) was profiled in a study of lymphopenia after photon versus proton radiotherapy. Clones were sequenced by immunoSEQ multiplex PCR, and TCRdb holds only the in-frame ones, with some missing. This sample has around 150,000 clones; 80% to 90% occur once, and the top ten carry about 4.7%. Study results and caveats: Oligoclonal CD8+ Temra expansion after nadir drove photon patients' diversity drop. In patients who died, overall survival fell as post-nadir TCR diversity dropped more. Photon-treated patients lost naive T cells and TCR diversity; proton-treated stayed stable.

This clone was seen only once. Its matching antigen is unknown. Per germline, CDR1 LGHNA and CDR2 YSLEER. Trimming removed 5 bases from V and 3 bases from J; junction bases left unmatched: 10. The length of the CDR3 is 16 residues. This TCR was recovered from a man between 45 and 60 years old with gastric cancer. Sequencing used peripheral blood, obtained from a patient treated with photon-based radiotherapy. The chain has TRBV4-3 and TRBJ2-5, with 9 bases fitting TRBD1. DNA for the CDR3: TGCGCCAGCAGCTTCGGGACAGGGCTCGGGGAAGAGACCCAGTACTTC. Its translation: CASSFGTGLGEETQYF.